Following are 7 T cell receptor beta chains from one sample sequenced in a study of T cells in Graves' hyperthyroidism and ophthalmopathy. TCR beta CDR3 regions were amplified from RNA transcripts. The TCR CDR3 first-round RT-PCR relied on the HTBI primer set. TCRdb re-analysed the multiplex PCR reads in MiXCR, keeping a single row per CDR3 protein. The sample lists about 530,000 distinct CDR3 sequences; about a sixth were seen once. Material for sequencing was blood. These receptors were obtained from a woman between 18 and 30 years old with Graves' ophthalmopathy.

Only a few counts were recorded for this clonotype. The CDR3 region has the DNA TGTGCCAGCAGTTATAGGGCTAGCGGGAACACCGGGGAGCTGTTTTTT. It codes for CASSYRASGNTGELFF. The V gene is TRBV6-9, the J gene TRBJ2-2, with TRBD2 matching 7 bases. Germline V lookup: CDR1 MNHGY, CDR2 SVAAGI. J lost 1 base, V lost 2 bases, and 4 bases had no gene match. The CDR3 is made up of 16 amino acids.

In this sample, this clonotype turned up many times. The rearrangement uses TRBV29-1 and TRBJ1-1; 7 nucleotides match TRBD1. The germline V gene encodes CDR1 SQVTM and CDR2 ANQGSEA. The CDR3 runs 13 residues. After removal of 8 bases from V and 3 bases from J, the junction contained 9 bases not matched to a gene. CDR3 region: CSTWTGEDTEAFF. Here the CDR3 DNA reads TGCAGCACCTGGACAGGCGAGGACACTGAAGCTTTCTTT.

The V gene is TRBV4-3, the J gene TRBJ2-2, with D maybe TRBD2 (6 bases). The CDR3 is 16 amino acids. V lost 0 bases and J 3 bases, leaving 11 bases between the germline ends. In germline, CDR1 is LGHNA, CDR2 YSLEER. CDR3 protein: CASSQDAPGDTGELFF. CDR3 sequence (DNA): TGCGCCAGCAGCCAAGATGCGCCGGGAGACACCGGGGAGCTGTTTTTT.

The V and J genes are TRBV7-3 and TRBJ2-1; 8 bases are shared with TRBD2. This CDR3 contains 14 residues. Germline V CDR1 and CDR2: SGHTA, FQGTGA. V dropped 7 bases and J dropped 6; count of bases not matched to a gene: 8. The CDR3 sequence: CASMSGAGANEQFF. For the CDR3, the DNA is TGTGCCAGCATGTCGGGAGCGGGAGCCAATGAGCAGTTCTTC.

This clonotype was detected ten times or more. V gene TRBV12-3 or TRBV12-4 combines with J gene TRBJ2-3; D may be TRBD1 (6 bases). Trimming pared 5 bases from V and 6 bases from J, leaving 21 bases between. This CDR3 is 16 amino acids long. As DNA, the CDR3 is TGTGCCAGCAGTCCTGCAGGGGATCGACCCACGGATACGCAGTATTTT. Translated, it gives CASSPAGDRPTDTQYF.

The chain uses TRBV29-1 and TRBJ1-2, with TRBD1 as a possible D gene (5 bases). CDR1 is SQVTM and CDR2 is ANQGSEA in the germline V gene. The V end was cut by 6 bases, the J end by 3 bases, with 14 bases between. CDR3 length equals 13 residues. CDR3: CSVDRAIHYGYTF. The CDR3 DNA reads TGCAGCGTAGACAGAGCCATCCACTATGGCTACACCTTC.

This clonotype has at least ten counts. V gene TRBV30 combines with J gene TRBJ2-1; the D gene is possibly TRBD2 (6 bases). Germline assignment: CDR1 GTSNPN and CDR2 SVGIG (reference sequence). The CDR3 covers 13 residues. V was clipped by 2 bases and J by 4 bases, with 9 bases between them. CDR3 bases: TGTGCCTGGAGTCTTGGGAGGTACAATGAGCAGTTCTTC. It is translated as CAWSLGRYNEQFF. Full variable domain (rest looked up from reference TRBV30 and TRBJ2-1): SQTIHQWPATLVQPVGSPLSLECTVEGTSNPNLYWYRQAAGRGLQLLFYSVGIGQISSEVPQNLSASRPQDRQFILSSKKLLLSDSGFYLCAWSLGRYNEQFFGPGTRLTVL.